Described below is a single TCR beta chain sequence and its context. Its antigen is not identified. Sequencing used immunoSEQ multiplex PCR; TCRdb keeps in-frame clones, though not all of them. This table has 77,000 or so clones, roughly 84% appearing once. Trimming removed 6 bases at V and 5 bases at J, with 10 bases between. The CDR3 has 12 residues. Per germline, CDR1 KGHSH and CDR2 LQKENI. The data derive from a study of T cell responses to AZD1222 COVID-19 vaccine. Overall study findings and caveats: Repertoire sampling happened only post peak T cell response. At 160-218 and 743-854, vaccine-associated CD4 TCRs were dominant, and they spanned spike. Among AZD1222 vaccinees, only 5 or 6 were seropositive at baseline. Donors were mostly white British, more females; clonal diversity possibly underestimated.

The chain employs TRBV18 and TRBJ2-5; D ambiguous. The source of this sequence is an adult who received the AZD1222 COVID-19 vaccine. Sequencing was performed on peripheral blood, taken 28 days after the second AZD1222 dose. The CDR3 reads CASSGLGETQYF. The CDR3 bases are TGTGCCAGCTCCGGGCTTGGGGAGACCCAGTACTTC. The whole variable domain, remainder taken from reference TRBV18 and TRBJ2-5, is NAGVMQNPRHLVRRRGQEARLRCSPMKGHSHVYWYRQLPEEGLKFMVYLQKENIIDESGMPKERFSAEFPKEGPSILRIQQVVRGDSAAYFCASSGLGETQYFGPGTRLLVL.